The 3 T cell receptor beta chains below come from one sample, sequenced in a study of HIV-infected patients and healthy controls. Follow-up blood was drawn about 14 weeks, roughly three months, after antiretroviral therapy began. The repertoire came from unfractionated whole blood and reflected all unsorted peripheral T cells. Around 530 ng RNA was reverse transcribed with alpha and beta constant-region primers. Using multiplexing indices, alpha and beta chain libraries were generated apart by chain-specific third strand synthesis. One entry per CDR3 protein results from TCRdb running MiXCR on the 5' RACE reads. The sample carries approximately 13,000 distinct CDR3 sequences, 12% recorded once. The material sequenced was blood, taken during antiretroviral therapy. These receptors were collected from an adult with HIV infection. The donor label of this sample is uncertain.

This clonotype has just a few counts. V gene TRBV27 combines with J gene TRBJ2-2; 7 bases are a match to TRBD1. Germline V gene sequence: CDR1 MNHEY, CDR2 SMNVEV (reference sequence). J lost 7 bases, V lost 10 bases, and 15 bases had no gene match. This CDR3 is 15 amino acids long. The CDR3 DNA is TGTGCCACGGGAAAGGACAGGACCTCCGGCGGGGAGCTGTTTTTT. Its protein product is CATGKDRTSGGELFF.

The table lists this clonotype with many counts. This chain's CDR3 is CSARVSGGYSGYTF. Here the CDR3 DNA reads TGCAGTGCTAGAGTATCGGGGGGATATAGTGGCTACACCTTC. J is TRBJ1-2 and V is TRBV20-1; TRBD1 is a possible D gene (5 bases). This CDR3 has 14 residues. V lost 1 base, J lost 7 bases, and 16 bases lay in between. Per the germline V gene, CDR1 is DFQATT and CDR2 is SNEGSKA (reference sequence).

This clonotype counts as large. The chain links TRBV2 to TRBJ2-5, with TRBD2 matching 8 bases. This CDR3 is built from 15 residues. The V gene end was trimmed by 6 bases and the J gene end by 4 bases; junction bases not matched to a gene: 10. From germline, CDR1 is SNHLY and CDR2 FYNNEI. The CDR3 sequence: CASRRDTGGGETQYF. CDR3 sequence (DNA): TGTGCCAGCAGAAGGGACACGGGAGGGGGAGAGACCCAGTACTTC.